This TCR beta chain was sequenced in a study of OX40 agonist ivuxolimab in advanced cancers. Study-level information: Partial responses were achieved by three patients, of whom one had hepatocellular carcinoma and two had cutaneous melanoma.

Method: immunoSEQ multiplex PCR; TCRdb's copy keeps in-frame clones and lacks some. The sample consists of around 60,000 clones, around 80% of them appearing once. There are 17 residues in the CDR3. Germline trimming cut 2 bases from V and 0 bases from J; bases unmatched to any gene: 6. Cycle 7 day 1, cycle 4 day 1, and baseline were the timepoints at which blood was sampled. This chain connects TRBV6-7 to TRBJ2-3, with 9 bases lining up with TRBD2. TRBV6-7 is reported as an ORF; its role is uncertain. The specimen was CD4+ or CD8+ T cells sorted from blood, collected in a trial of the OX40 agonist ivuxolimab. This TCR came from an adult with an advanced solid tumor such as melanoma, head and neck, liver or kidney cancer. CDR3 coding DNA: TGTGCCAGCAGTTACAGGCCTAGCGGGGCTAGCACAGATACGCAGTATTTT. Protein: CASSYRPSGASTDTQYF.